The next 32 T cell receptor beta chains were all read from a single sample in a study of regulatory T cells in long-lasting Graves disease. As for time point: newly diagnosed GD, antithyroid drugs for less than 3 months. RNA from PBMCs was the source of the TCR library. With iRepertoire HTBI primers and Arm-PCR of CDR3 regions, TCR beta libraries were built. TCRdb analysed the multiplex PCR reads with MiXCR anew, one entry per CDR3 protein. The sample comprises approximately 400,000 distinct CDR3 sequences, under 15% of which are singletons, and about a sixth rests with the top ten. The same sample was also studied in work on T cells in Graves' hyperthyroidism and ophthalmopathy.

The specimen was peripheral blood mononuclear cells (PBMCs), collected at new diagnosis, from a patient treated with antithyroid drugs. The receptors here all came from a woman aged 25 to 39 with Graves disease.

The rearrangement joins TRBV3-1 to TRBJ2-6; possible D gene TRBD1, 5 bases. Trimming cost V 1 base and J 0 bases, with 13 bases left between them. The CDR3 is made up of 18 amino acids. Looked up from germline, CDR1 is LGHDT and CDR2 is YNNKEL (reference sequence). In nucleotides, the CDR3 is TGTGCCAGCAGCCAAGCACAGGTGTTGCCCTCTGGGGCCAACGTCCTGACTTTC. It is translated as CASSQAQVLPSGANVLTF.

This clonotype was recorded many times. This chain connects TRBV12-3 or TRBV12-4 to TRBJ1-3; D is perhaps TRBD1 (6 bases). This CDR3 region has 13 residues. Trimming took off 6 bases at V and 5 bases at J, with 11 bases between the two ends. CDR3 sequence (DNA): TGTGCCAGCAGCCCAGGGGTGCGAAACACCATATATTTT. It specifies CASSPGVRNTIYF.

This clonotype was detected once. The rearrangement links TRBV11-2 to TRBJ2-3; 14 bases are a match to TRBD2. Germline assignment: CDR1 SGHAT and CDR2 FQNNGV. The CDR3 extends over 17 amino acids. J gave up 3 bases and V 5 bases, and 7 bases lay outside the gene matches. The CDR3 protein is CASSAGTSGSLTDTQYF. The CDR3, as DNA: TGTGCCAGCAGCGCCGGGACTAGCGGGAGTTTAACAGATACGCAGTATTTT.

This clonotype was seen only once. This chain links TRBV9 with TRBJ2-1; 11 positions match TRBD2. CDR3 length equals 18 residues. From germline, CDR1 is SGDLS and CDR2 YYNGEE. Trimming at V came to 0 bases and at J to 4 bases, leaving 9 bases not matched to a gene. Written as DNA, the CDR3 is TGTGCCAGCAGCGTAGCTAGGACCGGGACTAGCGGATACAATGAGCAGTTCTTC. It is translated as CASSVARTGTSGYNEQFF.

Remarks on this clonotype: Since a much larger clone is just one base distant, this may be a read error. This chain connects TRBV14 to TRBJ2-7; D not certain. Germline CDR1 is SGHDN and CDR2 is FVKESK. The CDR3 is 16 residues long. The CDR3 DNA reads TGTGCCAGCAGCCAAGTGGGGATCCCCTCCTCCTACGAGCGGTACTTC. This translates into CASSQVGIPSSYERYF.

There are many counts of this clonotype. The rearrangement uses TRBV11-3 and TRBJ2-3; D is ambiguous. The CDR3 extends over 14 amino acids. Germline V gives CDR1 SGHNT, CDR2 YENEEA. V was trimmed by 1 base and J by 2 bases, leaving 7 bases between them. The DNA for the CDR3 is TGTGCCAGCAGCTTAGGACATTCCACAGATACGCAGTATTTT. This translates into CASSLGHSTDTQYF. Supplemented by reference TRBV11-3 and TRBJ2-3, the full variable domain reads EAGVVQSPRYKIIEKKQPVAFWCNPISGHNTLYWYLQNLGQGPELLIRYENEEAVDDSQLPKDRFSAERLKGVDSTLKIQPAELGDSAVYLCASSLGHSTDTQYFGPGTRLTVL.

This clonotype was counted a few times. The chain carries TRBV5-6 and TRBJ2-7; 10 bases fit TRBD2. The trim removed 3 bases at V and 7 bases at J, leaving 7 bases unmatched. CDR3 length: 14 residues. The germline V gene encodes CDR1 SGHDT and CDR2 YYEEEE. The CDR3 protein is CASSSLAGAREQYF. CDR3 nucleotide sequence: TGTGCCAGCAGCTCTCTAGCGGGAGCACGAGAGCAGTACTTC.

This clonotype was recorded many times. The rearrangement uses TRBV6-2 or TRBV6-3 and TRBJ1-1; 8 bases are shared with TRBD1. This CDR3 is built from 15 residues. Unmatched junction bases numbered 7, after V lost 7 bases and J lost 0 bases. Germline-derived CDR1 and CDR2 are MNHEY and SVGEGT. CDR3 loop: CASTDWDRLNTEAFF. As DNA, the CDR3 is TGTGCCAGCACCGATTGGGACAGGCTGAACACTGAAGCTTTCTTT.

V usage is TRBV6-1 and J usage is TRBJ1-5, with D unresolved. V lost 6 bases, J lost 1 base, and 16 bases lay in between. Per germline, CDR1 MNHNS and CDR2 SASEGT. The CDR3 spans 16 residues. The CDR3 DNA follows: TGTGCCAGCAGCGCGCGGACGGCAGGAAGCAATCAGCCCCAGCATTTT. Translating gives CASSARTAGSNQPQHF.

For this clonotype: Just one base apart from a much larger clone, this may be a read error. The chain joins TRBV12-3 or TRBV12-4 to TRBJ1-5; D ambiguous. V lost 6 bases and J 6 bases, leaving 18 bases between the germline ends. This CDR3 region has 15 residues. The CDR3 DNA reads TGTGCCAGCAGACCCCGTGGGGAGGCGACTCAGCCCCAGCATTTT. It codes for CASRPRGEATQPQHF.

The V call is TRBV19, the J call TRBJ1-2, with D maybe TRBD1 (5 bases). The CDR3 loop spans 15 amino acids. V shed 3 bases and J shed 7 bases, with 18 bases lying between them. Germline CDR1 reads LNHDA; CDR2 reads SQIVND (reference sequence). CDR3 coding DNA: TGTGCCAGTAGTATCTCCGGCAGAAAGGGGTCTGGCTACACCTTC. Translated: CASSISGRKGSGYTF.

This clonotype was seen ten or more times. In DNA, the CDR3 is TGTGCCTGGAGTGCTCGGCTAGAAGGTGAGCAGTTCTTC. Encoded protein: CAWSARLEGEQFF. The rearrangement links TRBV30 to TRBJ2-1; D unclear. The V end was cut by 1 base, the J end by 9 bases, with 13 bases between. Germline V lookup: CDR1 GTSNPN, CDR2 SVGIG (reference sequence). The CDR3 totals 13 residues.

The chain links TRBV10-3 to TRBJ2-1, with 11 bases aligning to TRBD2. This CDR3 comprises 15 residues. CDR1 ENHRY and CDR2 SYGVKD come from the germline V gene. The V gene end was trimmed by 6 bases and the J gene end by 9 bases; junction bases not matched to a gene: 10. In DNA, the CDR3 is TGTGCCATCAGCCCCGGGACTAGCGGCTGGGGTGAGCAGTTCTTC. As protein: CAISPGTSGWGEQFF.

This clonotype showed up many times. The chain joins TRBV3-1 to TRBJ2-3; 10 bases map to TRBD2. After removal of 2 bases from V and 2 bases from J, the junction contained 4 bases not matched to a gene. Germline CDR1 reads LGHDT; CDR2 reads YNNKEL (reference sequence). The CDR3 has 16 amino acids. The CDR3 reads CASSQWTSGVTDTQYF. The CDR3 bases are TGTGCCAGCAGCCAATGGACTAGCGGAGTCACAGATACGCAGTATTTT.

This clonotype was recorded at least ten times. For the CDR3, the DNA is TGTGCCACGGGGGGGGACTCCACCTACGAGCAGTACTTC. It translates to CATGGDSTYEQYF. This sequence joins TRBV24-1 and TRBJ2-7; 7 nucleotides agree with TRBD2. V dropped 10 bases and J dropped 2; count of bases not matched to a gene: 7. This CDR3 comprises 13 residues. The germline CDR1 and CDR2 sequences are KGHDR and SFDVKD.

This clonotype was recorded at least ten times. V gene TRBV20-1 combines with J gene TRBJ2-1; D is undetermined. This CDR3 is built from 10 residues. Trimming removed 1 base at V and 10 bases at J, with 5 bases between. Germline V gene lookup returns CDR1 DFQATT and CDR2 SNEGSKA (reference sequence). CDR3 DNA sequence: TGCAGTGCTAGAGCCCCAGAGCAGTTCTTC. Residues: CSARAPEQFF.

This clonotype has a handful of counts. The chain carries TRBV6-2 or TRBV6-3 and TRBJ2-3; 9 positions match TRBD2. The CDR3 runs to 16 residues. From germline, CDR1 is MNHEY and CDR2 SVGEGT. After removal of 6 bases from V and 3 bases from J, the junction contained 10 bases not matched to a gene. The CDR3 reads CASSKDGLAPTDTQYF. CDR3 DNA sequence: TGTGCCAGCAGCAAGGATGGACTAGCGCCTACAGATACGCAGTATTTT.

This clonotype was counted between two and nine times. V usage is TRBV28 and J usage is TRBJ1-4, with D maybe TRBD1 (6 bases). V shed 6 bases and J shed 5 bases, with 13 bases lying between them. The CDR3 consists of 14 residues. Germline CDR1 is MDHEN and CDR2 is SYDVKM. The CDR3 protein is CASSSDRRNEKLFF. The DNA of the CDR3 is TGTGCCAGCAGCTCAGACAGGAGGAATGAAAAACTGTTTTTT.

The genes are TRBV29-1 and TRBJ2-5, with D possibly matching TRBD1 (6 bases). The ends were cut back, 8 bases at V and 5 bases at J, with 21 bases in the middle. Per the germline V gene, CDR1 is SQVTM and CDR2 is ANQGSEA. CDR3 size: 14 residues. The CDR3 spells CSYGTEGETETQYF. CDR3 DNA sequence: TGCAGCTATGGTACCGAGGGGGAAACGGAGACCCAGTACTTC. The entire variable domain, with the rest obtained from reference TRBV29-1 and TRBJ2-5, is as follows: SAVISQKPSRDICQRGTSLTIQCQVDSQVTMMFWYRQQPGQSLTLIATANQGSEATYESGFVIDKFPISRPNLTFSTLTVSNMSPEDSSIYLCSYGTEGETETQYFGPGTRLLVL.

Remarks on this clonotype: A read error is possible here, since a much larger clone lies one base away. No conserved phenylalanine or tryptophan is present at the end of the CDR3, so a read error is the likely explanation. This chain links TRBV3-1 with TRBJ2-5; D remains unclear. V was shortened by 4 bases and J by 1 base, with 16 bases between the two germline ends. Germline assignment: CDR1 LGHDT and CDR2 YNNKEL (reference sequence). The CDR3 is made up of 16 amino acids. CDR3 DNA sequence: TGTGCCAGCAGCCCTAGAATGGCGGAACCCCAAGAGACCCAGTACCTC. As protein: CASSPRMAEPQETQYL.

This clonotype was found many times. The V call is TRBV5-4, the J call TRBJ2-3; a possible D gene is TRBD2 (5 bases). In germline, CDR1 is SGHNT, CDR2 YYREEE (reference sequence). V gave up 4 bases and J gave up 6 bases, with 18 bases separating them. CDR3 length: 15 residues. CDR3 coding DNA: TGTGCCAGCAGCCCCCGGGCTGCCGGGGAGGATACGCAGTATTTT. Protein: CASSPRAAGEDTQYF.

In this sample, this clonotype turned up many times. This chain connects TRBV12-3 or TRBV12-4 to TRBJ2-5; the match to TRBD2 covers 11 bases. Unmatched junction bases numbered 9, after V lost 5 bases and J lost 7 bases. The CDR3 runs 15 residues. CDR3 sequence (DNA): TGTGCCAGCAGTCCCTTAGCGGGAGGGGATGGGACCCAGTACTTC. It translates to CASSPLAGGDGTQYF.

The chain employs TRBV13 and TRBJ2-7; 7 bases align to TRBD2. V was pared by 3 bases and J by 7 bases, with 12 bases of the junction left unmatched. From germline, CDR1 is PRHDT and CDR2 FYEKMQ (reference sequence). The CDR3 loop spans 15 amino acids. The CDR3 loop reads CASSLEAGWPGEQYF. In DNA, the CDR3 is TGTGCCAGCAGCTTGGAAGCGGGATGGCCGGGAGAGCAGTACTTC.

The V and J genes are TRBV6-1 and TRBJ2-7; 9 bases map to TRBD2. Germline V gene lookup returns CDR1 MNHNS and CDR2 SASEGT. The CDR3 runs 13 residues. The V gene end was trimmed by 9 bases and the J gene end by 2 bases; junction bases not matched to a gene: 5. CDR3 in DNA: TGTGCCAGTATAGCGGGAGTAACCTACGAGCAGTACTTC. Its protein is CASIAGVTYEQYF.

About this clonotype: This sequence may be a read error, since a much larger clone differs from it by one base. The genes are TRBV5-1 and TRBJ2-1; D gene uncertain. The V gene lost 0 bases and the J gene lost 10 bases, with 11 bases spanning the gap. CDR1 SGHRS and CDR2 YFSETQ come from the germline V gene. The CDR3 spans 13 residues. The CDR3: CASSLAALDEQFF. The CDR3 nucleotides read TGCGCCAGCAGCTTGGCCGCGCTGGACGAGCAGTTCTTC.

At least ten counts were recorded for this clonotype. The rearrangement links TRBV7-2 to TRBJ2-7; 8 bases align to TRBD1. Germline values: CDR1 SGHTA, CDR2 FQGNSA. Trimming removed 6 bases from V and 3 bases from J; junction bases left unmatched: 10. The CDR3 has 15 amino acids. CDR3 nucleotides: TGTGCCAGCAGTACCGGACAGGGAGGTCGCTACGAGCAGTACTTC. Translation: CASSTGQGGRYEQYF.

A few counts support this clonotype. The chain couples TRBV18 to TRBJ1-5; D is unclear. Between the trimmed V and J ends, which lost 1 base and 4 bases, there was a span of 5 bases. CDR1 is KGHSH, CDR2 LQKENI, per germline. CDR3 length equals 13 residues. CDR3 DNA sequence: TGTGCCAGCTCACCACAGGGTAATCAGCCCCAGCATTTT. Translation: CASSPQGNQPQHF.

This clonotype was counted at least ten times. The CDR3 sequence: CASRKGTYEQYF. The CDR3, as DNA: TGTGCCAGCAGGAAAGGGACCTACGAGCAGTACTTC. This chain links TRBV6-1 with TRBJ2-7; D gene uncertain. Germline V CDR1 and CDR2: MNHNS, SASEGT. Trimming took off 6 bases at V and 2 bases at J, with 8 bases between the two ends. The CDR3 is 12 amino acids.

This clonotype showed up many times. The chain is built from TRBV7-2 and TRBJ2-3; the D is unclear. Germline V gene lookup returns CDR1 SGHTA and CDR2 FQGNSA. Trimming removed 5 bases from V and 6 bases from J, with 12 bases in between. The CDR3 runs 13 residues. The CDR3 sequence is CASSPADLDTQYF. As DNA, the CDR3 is TGTGCCAGCAGCCCGGCGGACCTTGATACGCAGTATTTT. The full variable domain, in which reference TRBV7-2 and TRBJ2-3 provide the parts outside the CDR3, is GAGVSQSPSNKVTEKGKDVELRCDPISGHTALYWYRQSLGQGLEFLIYFQGNSAPDKSGLPSDRFSAERTGGSVSTLTIQRTQQEDSAVYLCASSPADLDTQYFGPGTRLTVL.

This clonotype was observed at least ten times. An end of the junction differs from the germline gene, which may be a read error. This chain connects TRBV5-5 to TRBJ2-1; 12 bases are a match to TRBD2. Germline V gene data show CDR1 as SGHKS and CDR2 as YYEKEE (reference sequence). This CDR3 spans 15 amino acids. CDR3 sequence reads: CASSPLAGGENEQFF. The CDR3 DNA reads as TGCGCCAGCAGCCCACTAGCGGGAGGTGAAAATGAGCAGTTCTTC.

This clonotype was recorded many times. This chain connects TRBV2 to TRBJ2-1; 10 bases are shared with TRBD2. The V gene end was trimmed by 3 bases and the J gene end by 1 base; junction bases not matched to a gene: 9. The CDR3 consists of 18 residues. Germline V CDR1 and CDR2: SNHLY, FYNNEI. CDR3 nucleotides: TGTGCCAGCAGTGACTCTCTAGCGGGAGTGTCATCCTACAATGAGCAGTTCTTC. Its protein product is CASSDSLAGVSSYNEQFF.

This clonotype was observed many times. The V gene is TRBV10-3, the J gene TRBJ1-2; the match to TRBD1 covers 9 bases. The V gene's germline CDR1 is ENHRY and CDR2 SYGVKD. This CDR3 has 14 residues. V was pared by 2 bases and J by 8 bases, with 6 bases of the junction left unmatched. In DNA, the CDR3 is TGTGCCATCAGTGAGGAAGGACAGGGGAAGGGCTACACCTTC. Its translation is CAISEEGQGKGYTF.